The next 12 T cell receptor beta chains were all read from a single sample in a study of T cells expressing NK-cell markers. TCRdb reprocessed the 5' RACE reads and stores each CDR3 protein as one record, lacking DNA. The sample has a few hundred thousand distinct CDR3 sequences; the top ten hold around 5.2%. Sequences were obtained from blood T cells: a sorted CD56 or NKG2C T cell subset, CD4+ or CD8+ T cells, or bulk PBMC T cells (not recorded which). Receptor source: a man aged 18-70 years in good health.

The V and J genes are TRBV25-1 and TRBJ2-3; the D call from TCRdb, TRBD2, cannot be confirmed without DNA. CDR3 length equals 15 residues. CDR1 MGHDK and CDR2 SYGVNS come from the germline V gene. The CDR3 is CASGGLAGGPDTQYF.

This chain uses TRBV6-5 with TRBJ2-3; there is no DNA to check the TCRdb D call of TRBD1. The CDR3 totals 16 residues. CDR1 is MNHEY and CDR2 is SVGAGI in the germline V gene. Here the CDR3 reads CASSSGDRRSTDTQYF.

This chain links TRBV6-4 with TRBJ2-1; the D gene TCRdb calls, TRBD2, cannot be checked with no DNA. Germline V gives CDR1 MRHNA, CDR2 SNTAGT. The CDR3 is made up of 18 amino acids. CDR3: CASIRTSGLQAGYNEQFF.

The V call is TRBV12-3 or TRBV12-4, the J call TRBJ2-7. CDR3 size: 14 residues. The CDR3 sequence is CASRNTGGSYEQYF.

The V and J genes are TRBV2 and TRBJ2-1; TCRdb names TRBD1, which stays unverified in the absence of DNA. Germline V lookup: CDR1 SNHLY, CDR2 FYNNEI. This CDR3 spans 15 amino acids. CDR3 region: CASSASLFAYNEQFF.

The gene calls are TRBV7-2 and TRBJ2-7; TCRdb selects TRBD1, and the lack of DNA leaves this call unchecked. Germline V gives CDR1 SGHTA, CDR2 FQGNSA. CDR3 length equals 13 residues. The CDR3 is CASSPDRVYEQYF.

This rearrangement joins TRBV11-3 to TRBJ1-5. This CDR3 has 12 residues. CDR1 is SGHNT and CDR2 is YENEEA in the germline V gene. Here the CDR3 reads CASSPQRQPQHF.

The J gene is TRBJ2-3, the V gene TRBV20-1; TCRdb returns TRBD2, unconfirmable since there is no DNA. The CDR3 spans 14 residues. The V gene's germline CDR1 is DFQATT and CDR2 SNEGSKA (reference sequence). The CDR3 loop is CSAPTSGGVDTQYF.

The chain has TRBV10-3 and TRBJ2-3; the TCRdb D gene call, TRBD2, has no DNA to confirm it. The CDR3 is 17 residues long. The V gene's germline CDR1 is ENHRY and CDR2 SYGVKD. The CDR3 is CAISEGFAGGSTDTQYF.

This chain uses TRBV3-1 with TRBJ2-5; there is no DNA to check the TCRdb D call of TRBD1. This CDR3 is built from 17 residues. The germline CDR1 and CDR2 sequences are LGHDT and YNNKEL (reference sequence). The CDR3 loop is CASSQGLRQGGKETQYF.

The chain combines TRBV2 with TRBJ1-1; TCRdb gives TRBD1 as the D gene, but with no DNA this cannot be confirmed. Germline CDR1 is SNHLY and CDR2 is FYNNEI. CDR3 length: 13 residues. Here the CDR3 reads CASIGTGNTEAFF.

The chain links TRBV6-1 to TRBJ1-1; TCRdb calls TRBD1, which cannot be checked without DNA. CDR1 is MNHNS and CDR2 is SASEGT in the germline V gene. This CDR3 region has 13 residues. The CDR3 reads CAASRGSATEAFF.